These T cell receptor beta chains were read from a single sample in a study of blood T cell repertoires in COVID-19. Only in-frame clones appear in the TCRdb table, and some are missing; sequencing was by immunoSEQ multiplex PCR. This sample carries about 270,000 clones, approximately 82% of them seen once, and the ten largest clones take roughly 3%. Sequencing used peripheral blood. The receptor source for this set is a young woman with acute or convalescent COVID-19. Each CDR3 is given with its conserved first and last residue. The D gene is left open where the match is weak. Only some rows state a clone size, as once, few, many or a class for expanded clones.

d_call: -
v_call: TRBV27
j_call: TRBJ2-4
clone_size: -
cdr3_nt: TGTGCCAGCAGAAAAAGGGCTAGCTTATATCTAGAAAACATTCAGTACTTC
cdr3_aa: CASRKRASLYLENIQYF

d_call: TRBD1
v_call: TRBV10-3
j_call: TRBJ2-7
clone_size: -
cdr3_nt: TGTGCCATCAGTGATTCGACAGGGATGCGGGAGCAGTACTTC
cdr3_aa: CAISDSTGMREQYF

d_call: -
v_call: TRBV10-3
j_call: TRBJ2-7
clone_size: -
cdr3_nt: TGTGCCATCAGTGAGGGTGCGGGGACTCTACGGCGACAGTACTTC
cdr3_aa: CAISEGAGTLRRQYF

d_call: -
v_call: TRBV27
j_call: TRBJ1-5
clone_size: -
cdr3_nt: TGTGCCAGCAGTTTCTCCCCTGGCAATCAGCCCCAGCATTTT
cdr3_aa: CASSFSPGNQPQHF

d_call: -
v_call: TRBV6-1
j_call: TRBJ1-5
clone_size: once
cdr3_nt: TGTGCCAGCAGTGATGCCGGTTGGTCCCAGCATTTT
cdr3_aa: CASSDAGWSQHF

d_call: TRBD1
v_call: TRBV11-2
j_call: TRBJ2-3
clone_size: -
cdr3_nt: TGTGCCAGCAGCTCCGACAGGGTATCGGCAGATACGCAGTATTTT
cdr3_aa: CASSSDRVSADTQYF

d_call: TRBD2
v_call: TRBV19
j_call: TRBJ2-1
clone_size: once
cdr3_nt: TGTGCCAGTAGGGAGCTAGCGGACAATGAGCAGTTCTTC
cdr3_aa: CASRELADNEQFF

d_call: TRBD1
v_call: TRBV14
j_call: TRBJ2-7
clone_size: -
cdr3_nt: TGTGCCAGCAGCCTTGGACAGGGGGCGTTCTACGAGCAGTACTTC
cdr3_aa: CASSLGQGAFYEQYF

d_call: -
v_call: TRBV19
j_call: TRBJ1-5
clone_size: -
cdr3_nt: TGTGCCAGTAGTATAGGGTACAGGGCGACCCGGGGCAATCAGCCCCAGCATTTT
cdr3_aa: CASSIGYRATRGNQPQHF

d_call: TRBD1
v_call: TRBV3-1/TRBV3-2
j_call: TRBJ2-2
clone_size: few
cdr3_nt: TGTGCCAGCAGCCCTTGGACAGGGAACACCGGGGAGCTGTTTTTT
cdr3_aa: CASSPWTGNTGELFF

d_call: -
v_call: TRBV18
j_call: TRBJ2-7
clone_size: -
cdr3_nt: TGTGCCAGCTCACCAATGTTCGGTAGTGGCGGATCCTACGAGCAGTACTTC
cdr3_aa: CASSPMFGSGGSYEQYF

d_call: -
v_call: TRBV5-5
j_call: TRBJ1-1
clone_size: -
cdr3_nt: TGTGCCAGCAGCTTACCCGGGACAATGAACACTGAAGCTTTCTTT
cdr3_aa: CASSLPGTMNTEAFF

d_call: -
v_call: TRBV18
j_call: TRBJ1-5
clone_size: -
cdr3_nt: TGTGCCAGCTCACCACAGAAGTCGGATCAGCCCCAGCATTTT
cdr3_aa: CASSPQKSDQPQHF

d_call: -
v_call: TRBV7-2
j_call: TRBJ2-7
clone_size: -
cdr3_nt: TGTGCCAGCAGCGGAACGAGTTTTGCGGGCGAGCAGTACTTC
cdr3_aa: CASSGTSFAGEQYF

d_call: -
v_call: TRBV4-3
j_call: TRBJ1-4
clone_size: -
cdr3_nt: TGCGCCAGCAGCCAAGATCTAGACCTAGCCCCAAATGAAAAACTGTTTTTT
cdr3_aa: CASSQDLDLAPNEKLFF

d_call: -
v_call: TRBV19
j_call: TRBJ2-1
clone_size: -
cdr3_nt: TGTGCCAGTACCCTAGACAGAAGCTACAATGAGCAGTTCTTC
cdr3_aa: CASTLDRSYNEQFF

d_call: TRBD2
v_call: TRBV5-1
j_call: TRBJ2-7
clone_size: -
cdr3_nt: TGCGCCAGCAGCCCATTAGCGGGAGAGTACGAGCAGTACTTC
cdr3_aa: CASSPLAGEYEQYF

d_call: -
v_call: TRBV9
j_call: TRBJ2-1
clone_size: -
cdr3_nt: TGTGCCAGCAGCGTAGCTCTGGCCCGCAATGAGCAGTTCTTC
cdr3_aa: CASSVALARNEQFF

d_call: -
v_call: TRBV10-3
j_call: TRBJ2-7
clone_size: -
cdr3_nt: TGTGCCATCAGTGAGGGGCCACCCTACGAGCAGTACTTC
cdr3_aa: CAISEGPPYEQYF

d_call: -
v_call: TRBV25-1
j_call: TRBJ1-4
clone_size: -
cdr3_nt: TGTGCCAGCAGTGAATCAGGGGCAACTAATGAAAAACTGTTTTTT
cdr3_aa: CASSESGATNEKLFF

d_call: -
v_call: TRBV18
j_call: TRBJ1-1
clone_size: few
cdr3_nt: TGTGCCAGCTCGCCCAGGGGCGAGAACACTGAAGCTTTCTTT
cdr3_aa: CASSPRGENTEAFF

d_call: -
v_call: TRBV6-2/TRBV6-3
j_call: TRBJ2-7
clone_size: -
cdr3_nt: TGTGCCAGCAGTTACCTACAGACCAGCTCCTACGAGCAGTACTTC
cdr3_aa: CASSYLQTSSYEQYF

d_call: TRBD2
v_call: TRBV2
j_call: TRBJ2-7
clone_size: -
cdr3_nt: TGTGCCAGCAGTGGGGCGGGAGGGCTTTCGAACTCCTACGAGCAGTACTTC
cdr3_aa: CASSGAGGLSNSYEQYF

d_call: -
v_call: TRBV27
j_call: TRBJ2-5
clone_size: -
cdr3_nt: TGTGCCAGCAGTTTATCCAGGACAAACGAAGAGACCCAGTACTTC
cdr3_aa: CASSLSRTNEETQYF

d_call: -
v_call: TRBV6-5
j_call: TRBJ2-3
clone_size: -
cdr3_nt: TGTGCCAGCAGTCCCCGGCGGGATTCCACAGATACGCAGTATTTT
cdr3_aa: CASSPRRDSTDTQYF

d_call: TRBD2
v_call: TRBV27
j_call: TRBJ2-5
clone_size: -
cdr3_nt: TGTGCCAGCAGTTCCCCCGGGACTAACCAAGAGACCCAGTACTTC
cdr3_aa: CASSSPGTNQETQYF

d_call: TRBD2
v_call: TRBV10-2
j_call: TRBJ2-1
clone_size: -
cdr3_nt: TGCGCCAGCAGTGAGGAGGTGCGGGAGATTGCCTACAATGAGCAGTTCTTC
cdr3_aa: CASSEEVREIAYNEQFF

d_call: TRBD1
v_call: TRBV5-4
j_call: TRBJ1-2
clone_size: -
cdr3_nt: TGTGCCAGCAGCTTGGGAGGGACAGGGAACTATGGCTACACCTTC
cdr3_aa: CASSLGGTGNYGYTF

d_call: -
v_call: TRBV12-3/TRBV12-4
j_call: TRBJ1-2
clone_size: few
cdr3_nt: TGTGCCAGCAGTTCTCTACCCTCCTATGGCTACACCTTC
cdr3_aa: CASSSLPSYGYTF

d_call: -
v_call: TRBV19
j_call: TRBJ1-3
clone_size: -
cdr3_nt: TGTGCCAGTAGCCTCCAGCCCGGGACTGGAAACACCATATATTTT
cdr3_aa: CASSLQPGTGNTIYF

d_call: TRBD2
v_call: TRBV3-1/TRBV3-2
j_call: TRBJ2-2
clone_size: -
cdr3_nt: TGTGCCAGCAGCCGACTAGCGGGAGGCGGCGGGGAGCTGTTTTTT
cdr3_aa: CASSRLAGGGGELFF

d_call: TRBD2
v_call: TRBV27
j_call: TRBJ2-1
clone_size: -
cdr3_nt: TGTGCCAGCAGTTTTCCTGGGGCAGCGGGAGGGCCTATTGAGCAGTTCTTC
cdr3_aa: CASSFPGAAGGPIEQFF

d_call: TRBD1
v_call: TRBV19
j_call: TRBJ2-6
clone_size: once
cdr3_nt: TGTGCCAGTAGTATAGGACCGGGACAGGGGGTTTCTGGGGCCAACGTCCTGACTTTC
cdr3_aa: CASSIGPGQGVSGANVLTF

d_call: TRBD1
v_call: TRBV25-1
j_call: TRBJ2-7
clone_size: -
cdr3_nt: TGTGCCAGCATTCAGGGGGATTCCTACGAGCAGTACTTC
cdr3_aa: CASIQGDSYEQYF

d_call: -
v_call: TRBV7-2
j_call: TRBJ1-1
clone_size: -
cdr3_nt: TGTGCCAGCAGCTTAGTACCCGGTTCTGAAGCTTTCTTT
cdr3_aa: CASSLVPGSEAFF

d_call: -
v_call: TRBV5-1
j_call: TRBJ1-2
clone_size: few
cdr3_nt: TGCGCCAGCAGCTCGGCGTGGGAGGATTATAACTATGGCTACACCTTC
cdr3_aa: CASSSAWEDYNYGYTF

d_call: TRBD1
v_call: TRBV5-4
j_call: TRBJ1-2
clone_size: many
cdr3_nt: TGTGCCAGCAGCTCCTGGACAGGGGATGGCTACACCTTC
cdr3_aa: CASSSWTGDGYTF

d_call: TRBD1
v_call: TRBV7-8
j_call: TRBJ2-7
clone_size: -
cdr3_nt: TGTGCCAGCAGCGCCCCCGGGACAGGGTTTTTCTACGAGCAGTACTTC
cdr3_aa: CASSAPGTGFFYEQYF

d_call: -
v_call: TRBV3-1/TRBV3-2
j_call: TRBJ2-7
clone_size: -
cdr3_nt: TGTGCCAGCAGCCTGGAGAGGGCAAGGACCTACGAGCAGTACTTC
cdr3_aa: CASSLERARTYEQYF

d_call: TRBD1
v_call: TRBV9
j_call: TRBJ1-3
clone_size: -
cdr3_nt: TGTGCCAGCAGCGCCGGGACAGCTGGAAACACCATATATTTT
cdr3_aa: CASSAGTAGNTIYF

d_call: TRBD2
v_call: TRBV18
j_call: TRBJ2-2
clone_size: -
cdr3_nt: TGTGCCAGCTCACCCGATAGCGGGGTGAACACCGGGGAGCTGTTTTTT
cdr3_aa: CASSPDSGVNTGELFF

d_call: -
v_call: TRBV7-2
j_call: TRBJ1-4
clone_size: -
cdr3_nt: TGTGCCAGCAGCCACGACAGGTCGACGGCTAATGAAAAACTGTTTTTT
cdr3_aa: CASSHDRSTANEKLFF

d_call: -
v_call: TRBV19
j_call: TRBJ2-7
clone_size: -
cdr3_nt: TGTGCCAGTAGTTGGGGCAGTTTTGGCGAGCAGTACTTC
cdr3_aa: CASSWGSFGEQYF

d_call: -
v_call: TRBV4-3
j_call: TRBJ2-2
clone_size: -
cdr3_nt: TGCGCCAGCAGCCATAGGATCGCGGACACCGGGGAGCTGTTTTTT
cdr3_aa: CASSHRIADTGELFF

d_call: TRBD2
v_call: TRBV2
j_call: TRBJ2-1
clone_size: -
cdr3_nt: TGTGCCACCGGTGCTAGCGGCCTCTTCAATGAGCAGTTCTTC
cdr3_aa: CATGASGLFNEQFF

d_call: -
v_call: TRBV27
j_call: TRBJ2-3
clone_size: -
cdr3_nt: TGTGCCAGCGCTAAGTGGGGGGATTCTAGCACAGATACGCAGTATTTT
cdr3_aa: CASAKWGDSSTDTQYF

d_call: -
v_call: TRBV5-4
j_call: TRBJ2-1
clone_size: once
cdr3_nt: TGTGCCAGCAGCCCTGACAGAGCCTACAATGAGCAGTTCTTC
cdr3_aa: CASSPDRAYNEQFF

d_call: -
v_call: TRBV2
j_call: TRBJ2-1
clone_size: -
cdr3_nt: TGTGCCAGCAGCCTCGAGGGACTCCCTGGGTACAATGAGCAGTTCTTC
cdr3_aa: CASSLEGLPGYNEQFF

d_call: -
v_call: TRBV19
j_call: TRBJ2-7
clone_size: once
cdr3_nt: TGTGCCAGTACCTCGGGTGCGGGATCCTACGAGCAGTACTTC
cdr3_aa: CASTSGAGSYEQYF

d_call: TRBD1
v_call: TRBV14
j_call: TRBJ1-2
clone_size: -
cdr3_nt: TGTGCCAGCAGTCCTAGACCGGGACAGGGAAACTATGGCTACACCTTC
cdr3_aa: CASSPRPGQGNYGYTF